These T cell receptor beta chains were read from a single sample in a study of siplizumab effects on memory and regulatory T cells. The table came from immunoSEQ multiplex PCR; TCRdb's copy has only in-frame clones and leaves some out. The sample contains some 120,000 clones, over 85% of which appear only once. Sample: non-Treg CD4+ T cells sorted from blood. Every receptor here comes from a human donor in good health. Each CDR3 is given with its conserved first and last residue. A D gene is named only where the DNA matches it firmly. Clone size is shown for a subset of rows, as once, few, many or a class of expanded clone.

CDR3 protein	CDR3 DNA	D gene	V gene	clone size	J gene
CASSLVLSGGEQYF	TGTGCCAGCAGCTTGGTTTTATCAGGGGGCGAGCAGTACTTC	TRBD1	TRBV5-4	-	TRBJ2-7
CASSLVRVGPYEQYF	TGTGCCAGCAGTTTGGTCAGGGTGGGGCCCTACGAGCAGTACTTC	-	TRBV28	-	TRBJ2-7
CASSINAGGGQPQHF	TGTGCCAGTAGTATTAACGCGGGGGGCGGCCAGCCCCAGCATTTT	-	TRBV19	-	TRBJ1-5
CASTAGGLNYGYTF	TGTGCCAGCACTGCGGGGGGGTTGAACTATGGCTACACCTTC	-	TRBV7-9	-	TRBJ1-2
CASSPVVNGGLTGTQYF	TGTGCCAGCAGCCCCGTGGTCAACGGGGGCCTCACGGGGACCCAGTACTTC	-	TRBV11-2	-	TRBJ2-5
CASVIQRGLRREQYF	TGTGCCAGCGTAATCCAGCGGGGACTAAGGCGGGAGCAGTACTTC	TRBD2	TRBV28	-	TRBJ2-7
CASGVKRTYEQYF	TGCGCCAGCGGGGTCAAGAGAACCTACGAGCAGTACTTC	-	TRBV10-1	-	TRBJ2-7
CASSFRRATEAFF	TGTGCCAGCAGTTTCCGGCGGGCCACTGAAGCTTTCTTT	-	TRBV27	-	TRBJ1-1
CSASRQGQATF	TGCAGTGCTAGCCGCCAAGGACAGGCTACGTTC	TRBD1	TRBV20-1	-	TRBJ2-7
CASSPFGRELFF	TGTGCCAGCTCACCATTCGGCAGGGAGCTGTTTTTT	-	TRBV18	-	TRBJ2-2
CAGHGDRGTDTQYF	TGTGCCGGCCATGGGGACAGGGGAACAGATACGCAGTATTTT	TRBD1	TRBV2	-	TRBJ2-3
CASSLLAGPQETQYF	TGTGCCAGCAGCTTACTGGCGGGGCCCCAAGAGACCCAGTACTTC	-	TRBV7-2	-	TRBJ2-5
CAGAAGTDTLLAKNIQYF	TGTGCCGGCGCGGCCGGGACAGACACGCTTCTAGCCAAAAACATTCAGTACTTC	TRBD1	TRBV27	-	TRBJ2-4
CASSQALGTASTDTQYF	TGTGCCAGCAGCCAGGCATTGGGGACAGCGAGCACAGATACGCAGTATTTT	TRBD1	TRBV7-9	-	TRBJ2-3
CASSLASLLNTEAFF	TGTGCCAGCAGCTTAGCGTCCCTGTTGAACACTGAAGCTTTCTTT	-	TRBV11-2	-	TRBJ1-1
CASSPDRVGIHTEAFF	TGTGCCAGTAGTCCGGACAGGGTTGGGATACACACTGAAGCTTTCTTT	TRBD1	TRBV19	-	TRBJ1-1
CASSSQPAGELFF	TGTGCCAGCAGCTCCCAGCCGGCCGGGGAGCTGTTTTTT	-	TRBV7-3	-	TRBJ2-2
CASSLGTSGGDYQETQYF	TGCGCCAGCAGCCTCGGGACTAGCGGGGGGGATTACCAAGAGACCCAGTACTTC	TRBD2	TRBV5-1	-	TRBJ2-5
CASSQATVSYEQYF	TGCGCCAGCAGCCAAGCGACAGTATCCTACGAGCAGTACTTC	-	TRBV4-3	once	TRBJ2-7
CASSLDRVGYTF	TGTGCCAGCAGCTTAGACAGGGTTGGCTACACCTTC	-	TRBV13	-	TRBJ1-2
CASSNTGGGTDTQYF	TGTGCCAGCAGCAACACAGGGGGCGGCACAGATACGCAGTATTTT	TRBD1	TRBV7-9	-	TRBJ2-3
CAWSWADTGELFF	TGTGCCTGGAGTTGGGCCGACACCGGGGAGCTGTTTTTT	-	TRBV30	few	TRBJ2-2